The 23 T cell receptor beta chains below were found in one sample sequenced in a study of control samples from healthy donors and cancer patients. Repertoires were generated with immunoSEQ multiplex PCR, while TCRdb's copy carries only in-frame clones and drops some. The table has over 100,000 clones, roughly 89% seen once; the top ten hold under 20%. Specimen: blood. The receptors were sampled from a woman between 50 and 59 years old in good health.

The chain has TRBV2 and TRBJ1-6; D perhaps matches TRBD1 (5 bases). V lost 7 bases and J 5 bases, leaving 9 bases between the germline ends. The CDR3 contains 13 residues. Germline V gene lookup returns CDR1 SNHLY and CDR2 FYNNEI. The CDR3: CASKVQDNSPLHF. In DNA, the CDR3 is TGTGCCAGCAAGGTACAGGATAATTCACCCCTCCACTTT.

The gene calls are TRBV28 and TRBJ2-3, with D possibly matching TRBD2 (6 bases). The V gene lost 4 bases and the J gene lost 5 bases, with 22 bases spanning the gap. The germline V gene has CDR1 MDHEN and CDR2 SYDVKM. The CDR3 totals 17 residues. CDR3 DNA sequence: TGTGCCAGCAGTTCTGATTTAGGACGGCGGGAAGGAGATACGCAGTATTTT. Translation: CASSSDLGRREGDTQYF.

In this sample, this clone turned up once. The rearrangement joins TRBV7-3 to TRBJ2-2, with D possibly TRBD1 on 5 matching bases. CDR3 length: 13 amino acids. V was trimmed by 5 bases and J by 7 bases, leaving 11 bases between them. Germline lookup yields CDR1 SGHTA and CDR2 FQGTGA. Here the CDR3 DNA reads TGTGCCAGCAGCCTCTTCCAGGGCGGGGAGCTGTTTTTT. It specifies CASSLFQGGELFF.

V is TRBV2 and J is TRBJ2-1; tentatively, D is TRBD1 or TRBD2 (5 bases each). The CDR3 extends over 13 amino acids. Germline values: CDR1 SNHLY, CDR2 FYNNEI. Trimming took 7 bases from V and 12 from J, leaving 19 bases between them. The CDR3: CASMGRGSRGQFF. The CDR3 bases are TGTGCCAGCATGGGGCGTGGCAGCCGGGGGCAGTTCTTC.

This clone was seen a few times. The genes are TRBV4-2 and TRBJ2-1; 7 bases agree with TRBD2. Trimming removed 1 base from V and 2 bases from J; junction bases left unmatched: 8. CDR3 size: 17 residues. Germline CDR1 and CDR2: LGHNA and YNFKEQ. CDR3 residues: CASSQAPGLGPYNEQFF. The CDR3 DNA reads as TGTGCCAGCAGCCAAGCCCCAGGACTAGGCCCCTACAATGAGCAGTTCTTC.

V is TRBV13 and J is TRBJ2-7; D gene uncertain. Germline CDR1 PRHDT, CDR2 FYEKMQ (reference sequence). V was shortened by 2 bases and J by 3 bases, with 5 bases between the two germline ends. The CDR3 length is 12 residues. CDR3 in amino acids: CASSLTRYEQYF. CDR3 bases: TGTGCCAGCAGCTTAACCCGCTACGAGCAGTACTTC.

About this clone: The junction and the germline gene differ at one end; a read error may be behind it. The DNA for the CDR3 is TGTGCCAGCAGCCTCAGGGGACTAGAGGAGGACTTT. The encoded protein is CASSLRGLEEDF. The chain uses TRBV11-2 and TRBJ2-3; 8 bases line up with TRBD2. The CDR3 sequence is 12 residues long. The V gene's germline CDR1 is SGHAT and CDR2 FQNNGV.

V and J are TRBV2 and TRBJ2-4; D possibly matches TRBD1 or TRBD2 (5 bases each). V lost 3 bases and J 7 bases, leaving 16 bases between the germline ends. Germline V gives CDR1 SNHLY, CDR2 FYNNEI. CDR3 size: 15 residues. The CDR3 here is CASSEGWGILNIQYF. The CDR3 DNA is TGTGCCAGCAGTGAGGGCTGGGGGATATTGAACATTCAGTACTTC.

The V gene is TRBV2, the J gene TRBJ2-1; 10 bases align to TRBD1. CDR1 is SNHLY, CDR2 FYNNEI, per germline. Trimming at V came to 6 bases and at J to 6 bases, leaving 8 bases not matched to a gene. There are 15 residues in the CDR3. CDR3 sequence reads: CASRARQGAVNEQFF. In DNA, the CDR3 is TGTGCCAGCAGAGCACGACAGGGGGCGGTCAATGAGCAGTTCTTC. Filled out from reference TRBV2 and TRBJ2-1, the complete variable domain reads EPEVTQTPSHQVTQMGQEVILRCVPISNHLYFYWYRQILGQKVEFLVSFYNNEISEKSEIFDDQFSVERPDGSNFTLKIRSTKLEDSAMYFCASRARQGAVNEQFFGPGTRLTVL.

The genes are TRBV19 and TRBJ1-4; possible D gene TRBD1, 6 bases. Looked up from germline, CDR1 is LNHDA and CDR2 is SQIVND (reference sequence). The V gene lost 8 bases and the J gene lost 8 bases, with 15 bases spanning the gap. This CDR3 comprises 13 residues. The CDR3 DNA follows: TGTGCCAGTTCTAGGGGGAACGAGGAAAAACTGTTTTTT. Its protein product is CASSRGNEEKLFF.

The V and J genes are TRBV3-1 (or the pseudogene TRBV3-2) and TRBJ1-2; D not certain. V was clipped by 5 bases and J by 2 bases, with 15 bases between them. This CDR3 comprises 15 residues. Germline assignment: CDR1 LGHDT and CDR2 YNNKEL (reference sequence). The CDR3 sequence is CASSKNAERNYGYTF. In DNA form, the CDR3 reads TGTGCCAGCAGCAAAAACGCGGAGAGAAACTATGGCTACACCTTC.

The chain has TRBV4-3 and TRBJ2-1; TRBD2 is a possible D gene (6 bases). Germline CDR1 and CDR2: LGHNA and YSLEER. There are 17 residues in the CDR3. Trimming left V 0 bases short and J 5 bases short, with 17 bases between. CDR3 in DNA: TGCGCCAGCAGCCAAGATGCAGCGGGCCGACTTAACAATGAGCAGTTCTTC. Its translation: CASSQDAAGRLNNEQFF.

This chain joins TRBV3-1 (or the pseudogene TRBV3-2) and TRBJ2-2; no reliable D call. The CDR3 is 12 amino acids. Trimming removed 5 bases from V and 7 bases from J, with 8 bases in between. Per the germline V gene, CDR1 is LGHDT and CDR2 is YNNKEL (reference sequence). CDR3 sequence reads: CASSNSRGELFF. Written as DNA, the CDR3 is TGTGCCAGCAGCAATTCCCGCGGGGAGCTGTTTTTT.

The chain uses TRBV18 and TRBJ1-2; no reliable D call. This CDR3 comprises 14 residues. Germline CDR1 is KGHSH and CDR2 is LQKENI. The ends were cut back, 2 bases at V and 0 bases at J, with 7 bases in the middle. DNA for the CDR3: TGTGCCAGCTCACCAGGCAGAGCTAACTATGGCTACACCTTC. It is translated as CASSPGRANYGYTF.

The CDR3 coding sequence is TGTGCCAGCAGACCTAGAGTGGCTGGGGCCAACGTCCTGACTTTC. Encoded protein: CASRPRVAGANVLTF. The chain uses TRBV6-2 or TRBV6-3 and TRBJ2-6; D not resolved. This CDR3 spans 15 amino acids. Per germline, CDR1 MNHEY and CDR2 SVGEGT. Trimming removed 6 bases at V and 2 bases at J, with 11 bases between.

The chain uses TRBV7-9 and TRBJ1-1; D not certain. CDR1 SEHNR and CDR2 FQNEAQ come from the germline V gene (reference sequence). Between the trimmed V and J ends, which lost 5 bases and 5 bases, there was a span of 12 bases. The CDR3 is 13 residues long. The CDR3 DNA is TGTGCCAGCAGCCCGCCGCTAGGAACTGAAGCTTTCTTT. Translation gives CASSPPLGTEAFF.

This chain joins TRBV27 and TRBJ1-6; possible D gene TRBD1, 6 bases. CDR1 is MNHEY and CDR2 is SMNVEV in the germline V gene (reference sequence). The length of the CDR3 is 15 residues. Trimming cost V 7 bases and J 6 bases, with 16 bases left between them. The DNA for the CDR3 is TGTGCCAGCAACCTATACAGGGAAAGTAATTCACCCCTCCACTTT. Protein product: CASNLYRESNSPLHF.

The rearrangement uses TRBV1 and TRBJ1-3. TRBV1 represents a pseudogene. There are 20 residues in the CDR3. The CDR3 sequence: CTSSQDPVRGITHSGNTIYF. CDR3 in DNA: TGCACCAGCAGCCAAGATCCCGTCCGGGGGATAACACACTCTGGAAACACCATATATTTT.

Only one count was recorded for this clone. J is TRBJ1-4 and V is TRBV6-5, with D hard to call. V gave up 0 bases and J gave up 5 bases, with 10 bases separating them. Germline V gene sequence: CDR1 MNHEY, CDR2 SVGAGI. This CDR3 region has 15 residues. CDR3 amino acids: CASSYSGSDNEKLFF. DNA for the CDR3: TGTGCCAGCAGTTACTCGGGGTCAGACAATGAAAAACTGTTTTTT.

This clone came up once. The gene calls are TRBV7-9 and TRBJ2-7; D possibly corresponds to TRBD2 (6 bases). The CDR3 is made up of 12 amino acids. Germline CDR1 SEHNR, CDR2 FQNEAQ (reference sequence). V was pared by 3 bases and J by 4 bases, with 7 bases between. The CDR3 sequence: CASSFSGYEQYV. The CDR3 DNA sequence: TGTGCCAGCAGCTTTAGCGGTTACGAGCAGTACGTC.

The chain carries TRBV18 and TRBJ1-3; 10 nucleotides line up with TRBD1. Germline assignment: CDR1 KGHSH and CDR2 LQKENI. The junction had 9 bases not matched to a gene; V was cut back by 2 bases and J by 5 bases. The CDR3 is 17 amino acids. The CDR3, as DNA: TGTGCCAGCTCACCAGCGGGACAGGGGATCATTCGAAACACCATATATTTT. Protein: CASSPAGQGIIRNTIYF.

This chain joins TRBV25-1 and TRBJ1-1; unclear D gene. The CDR3 runs 11 residues. The germline V gene has CDR1 MGHDK and CDR2 SYGVNS. V shed 6 bases and J shed 6 bases, with 8 bases lying between them. The chain's CDR3 is CASRAFSEAFF. The CDR3, as DNA: TGTGCCAGCAGGGCCTTCTCTGAAGCTTTCTTT. Filled out from reference TRBV25-1 and TRBJ1-1, the complete variable domain reads EADIYQTPRYLVIGTGKKITLECSQTMGHDKMYWYQQDPGMELHLIHYSYGVNSTEKGDLSSESTVSRIRTEHFPLTLESARPSHTSQYLCASRAFSEAFFGQGTRLTVV.

V gene TRBV29-1 combines with J gene TRBJ1-2, with D possibly being TRBD1 (6 bases). V dropped 7 bases and J dropped 8 bases, with 20 bases sitting between them. Looked up from germline, CDR1 is SQVTM and CDR2 is ANQGSEA. The CDR3 is made up of 13 amino acids. The CDR3 nucleotides are TGCAGCGGTGGCACAGGGTATAGCGTCGGCTACACCTTC. Translation: CSGGTGYSVGYTF. The full variable domain, with the rest looked up from reference TRBV29-1 and TRBJ1-2, is SAVISQKPSRDICQRGTSLTIQCQVDSQVTMMFWYRQQPGQSLTLIATANQGSEATYESGFVIDKFPISRPNLTFSTLTVSNMSPEDSSIYLCSGGTGYSVGYTFGSGTRLTVV.